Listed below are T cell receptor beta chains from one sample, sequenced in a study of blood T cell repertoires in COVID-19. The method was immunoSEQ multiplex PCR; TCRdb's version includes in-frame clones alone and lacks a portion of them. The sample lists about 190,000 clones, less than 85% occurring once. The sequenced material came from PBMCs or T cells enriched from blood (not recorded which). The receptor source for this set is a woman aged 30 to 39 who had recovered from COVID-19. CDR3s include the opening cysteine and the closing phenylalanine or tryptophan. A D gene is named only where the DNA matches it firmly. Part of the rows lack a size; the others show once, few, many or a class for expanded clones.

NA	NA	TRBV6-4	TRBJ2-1	CASKSSASSYNEQFF	TGTGCCAGCAAAAGTTCGGCTAGCTCCTACAATGAGCAGTTCTTC
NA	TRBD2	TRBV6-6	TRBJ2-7	CASSSASGRAGEQYF	TGTGCCAGCAGTTCAGCTAGCGGGAGGGCCGGGGAGCAGTACTTC
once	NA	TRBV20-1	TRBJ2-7	CSAGGQGQYF	TGCAGTGCCGGCGGGCAAGGACAGTACTTC
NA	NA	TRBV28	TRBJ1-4	CASSPWGGGEKLFF	TGTGCCAGCAGTCCGTGGGGGGGAGGTGAAAAACTGTTTTTT
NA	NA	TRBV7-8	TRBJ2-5	CGLDPRGETQYF	TGTGGGCTAGACCCACGCGGAGAGACCCAGTACTTC
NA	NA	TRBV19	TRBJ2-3	CASSTSVSTDTQYF	TGTGCCAGTAGTACTTCGGTTAGCACAGATACGCAGTATTTT
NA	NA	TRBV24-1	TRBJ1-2	CATSDLPGVDGYTF	TGTGCCACCAGTGATTTGCCCGGGGTCGATGGCTACACCTTC
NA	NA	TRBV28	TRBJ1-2	CASSLGGGGYTF	TGTGCCAGCAGTTTGGGGGGGGGTGGCTACACCTTC
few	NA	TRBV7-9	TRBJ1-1	CASSPGGTEAFF	TGTGCCAGCAGCCCGGGAGGGACTGAAGCTTTCTTT
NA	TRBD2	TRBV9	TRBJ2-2	CASSVASGLAGGPSGELFF	TGTGCCAGCAGCGTAGCATCGGGACTAGCGGGAGGGCCGAGCGGGGAGCTGTTTTTT
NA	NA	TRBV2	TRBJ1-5	CASSEPPGQYNQPQHF	TGTGCCAGCAGTGAACCCCCGGGACAATACAATCAGCCCCAGCATTTT
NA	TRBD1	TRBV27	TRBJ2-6	CASSSRDRGLLLSGANVLTF	TGTGCCAGCAGTTCCCGGGACAGGGGGTTACTACTCTCTGGGGCCAACGTCCTGACTTTC
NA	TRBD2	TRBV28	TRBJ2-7	CASSLSHGHSPGTSGTFLYEQYF	TGTGCCAGCAGTTTAAGTCACGGACACTCACCTGGGACTAGCGGGACTTTCCTATACGAGCAGTACTTC
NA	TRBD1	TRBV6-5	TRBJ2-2	CASRGTGGFTGELFF	TGTGCCAGCAGGGGGACAGGGGGATTCACCGGGGAGCTGTTTTTT
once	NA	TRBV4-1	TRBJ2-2	CASSQQGSTGELFF	TGCGCCAGCAGCCAACAGGGGAGCACCGGGGAGCTGTTTTTT
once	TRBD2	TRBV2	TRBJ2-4	CASSVRLAGEWAKNIQYF	TGTGCCAGCAGTGTTCGACTAGCGGGAGAATGGGCCAAAAACATTCAGTACTTC
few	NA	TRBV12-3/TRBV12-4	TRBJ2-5	CASSLKETQYF	TGTGCCAGCAGTCTTAAAGAGACCCAGTACTTC
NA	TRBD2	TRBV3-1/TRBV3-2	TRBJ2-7	CASSHGEREESDEQYF	TGTGCCAGCAGCCACGGCGAGCGGGAGGAATCCGACGAGCAGTACTTC
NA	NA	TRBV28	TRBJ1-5	CASSARQPQHF	TGTGCCAGCAGTGCTCGGCAGCCCCAGCATTTT
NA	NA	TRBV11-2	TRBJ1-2	CASSLDRRRYGYTF	TGTGCCAGCAGCTTAGATCGCAGGAGGTATGGCTACACCTTC
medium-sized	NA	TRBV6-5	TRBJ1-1	CASSYSLAMNTEAFF	TGTGCCAGCAGTTACTCGCTAGCCATGAACACTGAAGCTTTCTTT
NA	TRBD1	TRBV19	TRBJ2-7	CASRNQGQGSYEQYF	TGTGCCAGTAGAAATCAGGGACAGGGATCCTACGAGCAGTACTTC
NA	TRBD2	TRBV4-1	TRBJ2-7	CASSQDMGTSRTYEQYF	TGCGCCAGCAGCCAAGATATGGGGACTAGCAGGACCTACGAGCAGTACTTC
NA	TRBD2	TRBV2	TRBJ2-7	CASRLAGSEQYF	TGTGCCAGCAGGCTAGCGGGAAGTGAGCAGTACTTC
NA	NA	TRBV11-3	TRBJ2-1	CASSPPGSNEQFF	TGTGCCAGCAGCCCCCCGGGGAGCAATGAGCAGTTCTTC
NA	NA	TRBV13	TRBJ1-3	CASSLGRGTGNTIYF	TGTGCCAGCAGCTTAGGCCGGGGAACTGGAAACACCATATATTTT
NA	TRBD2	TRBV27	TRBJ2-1	CASSLRPGAGGDNEQFF	TGTGCCAGCAGTTTACGTCCTGGGGCGGGAGGAGACAATGAGCAGTTCTTC
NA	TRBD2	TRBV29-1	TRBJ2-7	CSVSPETSGTSYEQYF	TGCAGCGTTTCACCCGAGACTAGCGGGACGTCCTACGAGCAGTACTTC
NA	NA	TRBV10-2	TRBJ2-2	CASSERGTTGELFF	TGCGCCAGCAGTGAAAGGGGAACGACCGGGGAGCTGTTTTTT
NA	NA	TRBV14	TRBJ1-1	CASSQTVATEAFF	TGTGCCAGCAGCCAGACCGTAGCCACTGAAGCTTTCTTT
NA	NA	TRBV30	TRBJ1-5	CAWSVPGQPQHF	TGTGCCTGGAGTGTACCGGGTCAGCCCCAGCATTTT
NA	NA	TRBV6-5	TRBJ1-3	CASSWDTARNTIYF	TGTGCCAGCAGCTGGGACACGGCCAGAAACACCATATATTTT
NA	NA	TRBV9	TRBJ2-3	CASSVGRTDTQYF	TGTGCCAGCAGCGTAGGGAGAACAGATACGCAGTATTTT
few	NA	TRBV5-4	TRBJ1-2	CASSLQGVDYGYTF	TGTGCCAGCAGCTTGCAAGGGGTGGACTATGGCTACACCTTC
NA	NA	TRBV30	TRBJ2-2	CAWRVGGLTGELFF	TGTGCCTGGAGGGTTGGAGGCCTCACCGGGGAGCTGTTTTTT
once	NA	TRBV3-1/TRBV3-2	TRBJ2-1	CASSQARGSYEQFF	TGTGCCAGCAGCCAAGCTAGGGGGTCTTATGAGCAGTTCTTC
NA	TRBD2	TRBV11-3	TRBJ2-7	CASSSGRYEQYF	TGTGCCAGCAGCTCCGGGAGGTACGAGCAGTACTTC
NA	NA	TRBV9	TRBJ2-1	CASSPKAANEQFF	TGTGCCAGCAGCCCTAAGGCGGCCAATGAGCAGTTCTTC
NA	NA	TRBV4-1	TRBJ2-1	CASSEGPSSYNEQFF	TGCGCCAGCAGCGAAGGCCCGAGCTCCTACAATGAGCAGTTCTTC
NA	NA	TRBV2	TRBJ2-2	CASSSGQGGTGELFF	TGTGCCAGCAGTTCAGGGCAGGGCGGCACCGGGGAGCTGTTTTTT
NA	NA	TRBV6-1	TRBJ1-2	CASSEVPGSDGYTF	TGTGCCAGCAGTGAAGTCCCAGGGTCAGATGGCTACACCTTC
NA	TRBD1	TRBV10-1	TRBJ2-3	CASRERQGGSDTQYF	TGCGCCAGCAGAGAACGACAGGGGGGATCAGATACGCAGTATTTT
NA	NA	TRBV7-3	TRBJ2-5	CASSLSIGETQYF	TGTGCCAGCAGCTTGAGTATTGGAGAGACCCAGTACTTC
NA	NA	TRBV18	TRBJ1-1	CASSPFFPNTEAFF	TGTGCCAGCTCACCATTCTTCCCGAACACTGAAGCTTTCTTT
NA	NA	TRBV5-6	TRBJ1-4	CASSPQGVKEKLFF	TGTGCCAGCAGCCCACAGGGCGTAAAGGAAAAACTGTTTTTT
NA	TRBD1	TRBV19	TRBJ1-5	CASSGTGGQPQHF	TGTGCCAGTAGCGGGACAGGGGGTCAGCCCCAGCATTTT
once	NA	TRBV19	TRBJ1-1	CASSIERALGAEAFF	TGTGCCAGTAGTATAGAAAGGGCGTTGGGAGCTGAAGCTTTCTTT
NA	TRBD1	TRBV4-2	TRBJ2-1	CAGSQGGQGADEQFF	TGTGCCGGCAGCCAAGGGGGACAGGGGGCCGATGAGCAGTTCTTC
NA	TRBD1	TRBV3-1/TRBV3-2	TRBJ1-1	CASSHGGTANTEAFF	TGTGCCAGCAGCCATGGCGGGACAGCGAACACTGAAGCTTTCTTT
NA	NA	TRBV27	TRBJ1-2	CASSLYRDYGYTF	TGTGCCAGCAGTTTATATCGGGACTATGGCTACACCTTC
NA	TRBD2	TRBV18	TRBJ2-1	CASSPLAGGDEQFF	TGTGCCAGCTCACCACTAGCGGGAGGGGATGAGCAGTTCTTC
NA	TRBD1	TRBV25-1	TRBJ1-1	CASSEFVTGGTEAFF	TGTGCCAGCAGTGAATTTGTGACAGGGGGCACTGAAGCTTTCTTT